Below are 18 T cell receptor beta chains sequenced from a single sample in a study of T cells in Graves' hyperthyroidism and ophthalmopathy. Amplified TCR beta CDR3 regions derived from RNA transcripts. RT-PCR in the first round (using the HTBI primer set) targeted the TCR CDR3. Each CDR3 protein gets one entry after TCRdb re-called the multiplex PCR reads with MiXCR. The sample holds some 800,000 distinct CDR3 sequences, roughly 40% seen once. Sample: blood. These receptors all stem from a man aged 18 to 30 with Graves' hyperthyroidism.

This clonotype came up a few times. The chain links TRBV9 to TRBJ1-1; tentative D call: TRBD1 (5 bases). The V and J ends lost 5 bases and 5 bases respectively, with 10 bases between them. Germline loops: CDR1 SGDLS, CDR2 YYNGEE. The CDR3 has 12 residues. CDR3 amino acids: CASREGKTEAFF. CDR3 sequence (DNA): TGTGCCAGCAGAGAGGGGAAGACTGAAGCTTTCTTT.

J is TRBJ2-5 and V is TRBV20-1; TRBD2 aligns across 10 bases. The germline V gene encodes CDR1 DFQATT and CDR2 SNEGSKA (reference sequence). The length of the CDR3 is 15 residues. V lost 6 bases, J lost 3 bases, and 10 bases stayed unmatched. This CDR3 reads CSASSRSGREETQYF. The CDR3, as DNA: TGCAGTGCCAGCAGTCGCAGCGGGAGGGAAGAGACCCAGTACTTC.

This clonotype appeared many times. The chain combines TRBV25-1 with TRBJ1-1; D is unresolved. V dropped 8 bases and J dropped 1 base, with 11 bases sitting between them. The germline V gene has CDR1 MGHDK and CDR2 SYGVNS. CDR3 length: 13 residues. For the CDR3, the DNA is TGTGCCAGCGTCGGACGGCCGAACACTGAAGCTTTCTTT. Translated: CASVGRPNTEAFF.

The V gene is TRBV29-1, the J gene TRBJ2-5, with D tentatively TRBD2 (5 bases). Germline loops: CDR1 SQVTM, CDR2 ANQGSEA. The ends were cut back, 6 bases at V and 5 bases at J, with 19 bases in the middle. This CDR3 has 14 amino acids. As DNA, the CDR3 is TGCAGCGTCCGAAGTAGCAGCCGGGGTGAGACCCAGTACTTC. The encoded protein is CSVRSSSRGETQYF.

The chain has TRBV29-1 and TRBJ1-1; a weak D match, TRBD1 (5 bases). Trimming shortened V by 5 bases and J by 1 base, and 8 bases separated the two germline ends. The V gene's germline CDR1 is SQVTM and CDR2 ANQGSEA. This CDR3 is 12 amino acids long. The CDR3 loop is CSVQGGNTEAFF. For the CDR3, the DNA is TGCAGCGTTCAGGGAGGGAACACTGAAGCTTTCTTT. Full variable domain (outside the CDR3, taken from reference TRBV29-1 and TRBJ1-1): SAVISQKPSRDICQRGTSLTIQCQVDSQVTMMFWYRQQPGQSLTLIATANQGSEATYESGFVIDKFPISRPNLTFSTLTVSNMSPEDSSIYLCSVQGGNTEAFFGQGTRLTVV.

This clonotype was observed a handful of times. The CDR3 loop reads CASSPGIEETQYF. The CDR3 bases are TGTGCCAGCAGTCCTGGGATTGAAGAGACCCAGTACTTC. The rearrangement joins TRBV5-4 to TRBJ2-5; no definite D call. Germline CDR1 is SGHNT and CDR2 is YYREEE (reference sequence). The germline V and J ends were trimmed by 5 bases and 3 bases, with 11 bases remaining between them. This CDR3 is 13 amino acids long.

The chain links TRBV6-5 to TRBJ1-3; D not certain. CDR1 and CDR2 (germline): MNHEY, SVGAGI. CDR3 length: 16 amino acids. Between the trimmed V and J ends, which lost 0 bases and 2 bases, there was a span of 11 bases. CDR3 bases: TGTGCCAGCAGTTACTCGATGGCTGGGGCTGGAAACACCATATATTTT. Its translation is CASSYSMAGAGNTIYF.

The sample holds a few counts of this clonotype. The chain links TRBV20-1 to TRBJ2-7, with 9 bases matching TRBD1. The CDR3 totals 14 residues. Trimming took 4 bases from V and 3 from J; bases not matched to a gene: 7. The germline CDR1 and CDR2 sequences are DFQATT and SNEGSKA (reference sequence). The CDR3 region has the DNA TGCAGTGCTACCCGGGACAGGGAGTTCTACGAGCAGTACTTC. This encodes CSATRDREFYEQYF.

A remark on this clonotype: Possible read error: a much larger clone is one base away. V and J are TRBV9 and TRBJ1-2, with D hard to call. The CDR3 is 13 residues long. Per germline, CDR1 SGDLS and CDR2 YYNGEE. CDR3 sequence reads: CAGSVADGNGYTF. In nucleotides, the CDR3 is TGTGCCGGCAGCGTAGCGGACGGTAATGGCTACACCTTC.

This clonotype was counted a few times. The chain has TRBV7-2 and TRBJ1-4; 7 positions agree with TRBD1. Germline lookup yields CDR1 SGHTA and CDR2 FQGNSA. The CDR3 has 13 residues. J lost 11 bases, V lost 6 bases, and 9 bases had no gene match. CDR3 in amino acids: CASRGDSSPKLFF. The DNA of the CDR3 is TGTGCCAGCAGAGGGGACAGCTCGCCCAAACTGTTTTTT. The full variable domain, its missing parts supplied by reference TRBV7-2 and TRBJ1-4, is GAGVSQSPSNKVTEKGKDVELRCDPISGHTALYWYRQSLGQGLEFLIYFQGNSAPDKSGLPSDRFSAERTGGSVSTLTIQRTQQEDSAVYLCASRGDSSPKLFFGSGTQLSVL.

The chain couples TRBV7-2 to TRBJ2-2, with D unresolved. The CDR3 extends over 11 amino acids. Germline V gene lookup returns CDR1 SGHTA and CDR2 FQGNSA. The CDR3 DNA follows: TGTGGCTGGTTTGACACCGGGGAGCTGTTTTTT. This sequence encodes CGWFDTGELFF. The whole variable domain, filled in from reference TRBV7-2 and TRBJ2-2, reads GAGVSQSPSNKVTEKGKDVELRCDPISGHTALYWYRQSLGQGLEFLIYFQGNSAPDKSGLPSDRFSAERTGGSVSTLTIQRTQQEDSAVYLCGWFDTGELFFGEGSRLTVL.

This clonotype has a handful of counts. The chain joins TRBV12-3 or TRBV12-4 to TRBJ2-5; D possibly corresponds to TRBD2 (5 bases). The CDR3 spans 14 residues. Trimming stripped 5 bases from V and 2 bases from J, with 12 bases between. The CDR3 region is CASSPAELQETQYF. CDR3 in DNA: TGTGCCAGCAGTCCAGCGGAACTTCAAGAGACCCAGTACTTC.

The V and J genes are TRBV6-1 and TRBJ2-7; D not resolved. Germline assignment: CDR1 MNHNS and CDR2 SASEGT. V was shortened by 0 bases and J by 4 bases, with 4 bases between the two germline ends. The CDR3 sequence is 12 residues long. This chain's CDR3 is CASSEAEYEQYF. DNA for the CDR3: TGTGCCAGCAGTGAAGCCGAGTACGAGCAGTACTTC.

The genes are TRBV29-1 and TRBJ2-7; perhaps TRBD1 as D (5 bases). The CDR3 is 11 residues long. Germline V CDR1 and CDR2: SQVTM, ANQGSEA. Trimming left V 5 bases short and J 5 bases short, with 10 bases between. The CDR3 DNA reads as TGCAGCGTTAGGGGTAGGGACGAGCAGTACTTC. Translated: CSVRGRDEQYF.

This clonotype was recorded once. The rearrangement uses TRBV2 and TRBJ2-7; TRBD2 matches 7 bases. Germline V gene lookup returns CDR1 SNHLY and CDR2 FYNNEI. The CDR3 covers 12 residues. The V gene end was trimmed by 8 bases and the J gene end by 1 base; junction bases not matched to a gene: 2. Here the CDR3 reads CASFGGSYEQYF. In nucleotides, the CDR3 is TGTGCCAGCTTCGGGGGGTCCTACGAGCAGTACTTC.

The chain couples TRBV24-1 to TRBJ1-1; D might be TRBD1 (6 bases). CDR3 length: 13 amino acids. V lost 4 bases and J lost 9, with 14 bases in between. From germline, CDR1 is KGHDR and CDR2 SFDVKD. CDR3 sequence reads: CATSDILTGQAFF. The DNA for the CDR3 is TGTGCCACCAGTGACATCCTGACAGGTCAAGCTTTCTTT.

V usage is TRBV12-3 or TRBV12-4 and J usage is TRBJ2-2, with no clear D. The CDR3 loop spans 12 amino acids. The ends were cut back, 6 bases at V and 8 bases at J, with 10 bases in the middle. The CDR3 coding sequence is TGTGCCAGCAGCTCCTCAGTGGGGGAGCTGTTTTTT. Its protein product is CASSSSVGELFF.

The CDR3 spells CASSQLLTGRTGELFF. The DNA of the CDR3 is TGTGCCAGCAGCCAGTTACTGACAGGTCGCACCGGGGAGCTGTTTTTT. The J gene is TRBJ2-2, the V gene TRBV5-6; TRBD1 might be the D (6 bases). The V end lost 4 bases, the J end lost 4 bases, and 17 bases lay between the germline ends. Per germline, CDR1 SGHDT and CDR2 YYEEEE. The CDR3 has 16 amino acids. The full variable domain, completed using reference TRBV5-6 and TRBJ2-2, is DAGVTQSPTHLIKTRGQQVTLRCSPKSGHDTVSWYQQALGQGPQFIFQYYEEEERQRGNFPDRFSGHQFPNYSSELNVNALLLGDSALYLCASSQLLTGRTGELFFGEGSRLTVL.